This T cell receptor (beta chain) was recorded in a study of blood T cell repertoires in COVID-19. Study overall: From the United States, Italy and Spain came samples of acute and convalescent COVID-19. T cells, B-cell-depleted T cells, or PBMCs provided the cDNA or gDNA that served as material.

In the original workflow: For nucleated cells, counts were estimated from reference gene primer amplification. Sequencing was performed with immunoSEQ multiplex PCR; in TCRdb, only in-frame clones are kept and a portion is missing. That table supplies the V and J calls and clone size; D and trimming were determined from the DNA. The sample lists just under 350,000 clones, around nine tenths occurring once. V was pared by 1 base and J by 2 bases, with 5 bases of the junction left unmatched. CDR1 and CDR2 from the germline V gene are MDHEN and SYDVKM. The CDR3 is made up of 16 amino acids. This clone was observed once.

V and J are TRBV28 and TRBJ1-2; 9 bases agree with TRBD1. Sequencing used peripheral blood. The clonotype was recovered from a woman aged 70-85 years with COVID-19, enrolled during active disease. DNA for the CDR3: TGTGCCAGCAGTTTATATGGGACAGGGCCGAACTATGGCTACACCTTC. Translated: CASSLYGTGPNYGYTF.